The rows below give T cell receptor beta chains drawn from one sample of a study of T cells in Graves' hyperthyroidism and ophthalmopathy. Each CDR3 protein is one row after TCRdb ran MiXCR on the multiplex PCR reads. The sample includes about 840,000 distinct CDR3 sequences, about 38% seen only once; the top ten take approximately 10%. The sample was blood. The receptors derive from a man younger than 35 with Graves' hyperthyroidism. Both conserved end residues are part of each CDR3. Fields, in order: J gene, V gene, CDR3 protein.

j_gene: TRBJ1-2; v_gene: TRBV12-3/TRBV12-4; CDR3aa: CASSLPGRNYGYTF
j_gene: TRBJ1-1; v_gene: TRBV18; CDR3aa: CASSLQTAMNTEAFF
j_gene: TRBJ1-6; v_gene: TRBV5-5; CDR3aa: CASSLSGLWGGSPLHF
j_gene: TRBJ1-4; v_gene: TRBV4-3; CDR3aa: CASSQDRSGFGEKLFF
j_gene: TRBJ2-1; v_gene: TRBV2; CDR3aa: CASSGQGDEQFF
j_gene: TRBJ2-7; v_gene: TRBV20-1; CDR3aa: CSATGQGEFKQYF
j_gene: TRBJ1-6; v_gene: TRBV6-5; CDR3aa: CASSFDRVNSPLHF
j_gene: TRBJ2-7; v_gene: TRBV19; CDR3aa: CASSIERGLSYEQYF
j_gene: TRBJ1-2; v_gene: TRBV11-2; CDR3aa: CASSFSWAGGFYGYTF
j_gene: TRBJ1-1; v_gene: TRBV19; CDR3aa: CASSIIGPNTEAFF
j_gene: TRBJ1-3; v_gene: TRBV14; CDR3aa: CASSYSRSQSSSGNTIYF
j_gene: TRBJ2-5; v_gene: TRBV7-2; CDR3aa: CASSARQRHIQETQYF
j_gene: TRBJ1-1; v_gene: TRBV5-1; CDR3aa: CASSLVGLQAFF
j_gene: TRBJ1-4; v_gene: TRBV9; CDR3aa: CASSVGRGWNEKLFF
j_gene: TRBJ1-4; v_gene: TRBV10-3; CDR3aa: CAIKGGVPEKLFF
j_gene: TRBJ1-2; v_gene: TRBV15; CDR3aa: CATSRDRVEANYGYTF
j_gene: TRBJ2-7; v_gene: TRBV7-8; CDR3aa: CASSSGGRVYEQYF
j_gene: TRBJ2-7; v_gene: TRBV7-2; CDR3aa: CASSYLDFTYEQYF
j_gene: TRBJ1-1; v_gene: TRBV12-3/TRBV12-4; CDR3aa: CASRRDPWNTEAFF
j_gene: TRBJ1-1; v_gene: TRBV10-3; CDR3aa: CAIGGGGTEAFF
j_gene: TRBJ1-5; v_gene: TRBV5-1; CDR3aa: CAKATGTGGLSNQPQHF
j_gene: TRBJ2-3; v_gene: TRBV29-1; CDR3aa: CSVDTVAPTEDTQYF
j_gene: TRBJ2-5; v_gene: TRBV6-1; CDR3aa: CASRNNRGHQYF
j_gene: TRBJ2-5; v_gene: TRBV6-5; CDR3aa: CASSYGFGTQETQYF
j_gene: TRBJ2-5; v_gene: TRBV9; CDR3aa: CASSPPLSGREGTQYF
j_gene: TRBJ2-5; v_gene: TRBV29-1; CDR3aa: CSVEDDGDSVGGTQYF
j_gene: TRBJ2-7; v_gene: TRBV12-3/TRBV12-4; CDR3aa: CASSFIDLREQYF
j_gene: TRBJ2-6; v_gene: TRBV19; CDR3aa: CASSSSSGRVSGANVLTF
j_gene: TRBJ2-5; v_gene: TRBV29-1; CDR3aa: CSARDSTQYF
j_gene: TRBJ2-2; v_gene: TRBV2; CDR3aa: CASTGLAGGSNTGELFF
j_gene: TRBJ2-3; v_gene: TRBV5-5; CDR3aa: CASSSGGTGTDTQYF
j_gene: TRBJ2-7; v_gene: TRBV20-1; CDR3aa: CSASSGRIGYEQYF
j_gene: TRBJ1-6; v_gene: TRBV9; CDR3aa: CASSARGELDSPLHF
j_gene: TRBJ1-1; v_gene: TRBV29-1; CDR3aa: CSVHLTGGNTEAFF
j_gene: TRBJ2-7; v_gene: TRBV4-2; CDR3aa: CASSQGHSASYEQYF
j_gene: TRBJ1-5; v_gene: TRBV12-3/TRBV12-4; CDR3aa: CASSPDSISQPQHF
j_gene: TRBJ2-3; v_gene: TRBV10-3; CDR3aa: CAIKTGERSDTQYF
j_gene: TRBJ1-2; v_gene: TRBV2; CDR3aa: CASSGGEVDYGYTF
j_gene: TRBJ1-5; v_gene: TRBV7-2; CDR3aa: CASTSVESNQPQHF
j_gene: TRBJ1-2; v_gene: TRBV11-2; CDR3aa: CASKPLRRGDDGYTF
j_gene: TRBJ1-2; v_gene: TRBV7-9; CDR3aa: CASSSGTAYGYTF
j_gene: TRBJ1-3; v_gene: TRBV20-1; CDR3aa: CSAASVGRDSGNTIYF
j_gene: TRBJ1-6; v_gene: TRBV10-3; CDR3aa: CAISGGTGEISPLHF
j_gene: TRBJ2-5; v_gene: TRBV14; CDR3aa: CASSYYDSKETQYF
j_gene: TRBJ1-1; v_gene: TRBV7-3; CDR3aa: CASSQEYVGTEAFF
j_gene: TRBJ2-7; v_gene: TRBV4-1; CDR3aa: CASSQDNEQYF
j_gene: TRBJ2-7; v_gene: TRBV14; CDR3aa: CASRADGGDEQYF
j_gene: TRBJ1-5; v_gene: TRBV12-3/TRBV12-4; CDR3aa: CASSFKGLGNQPQHF
j_gene: TRBJ1-1; v_gene: TRBV3-1; CDR3aa: CASSQEGVGGEAFF
j_gene: TRBJ2-5; v_gene: TRBV10-3; CDR3aa: CAISSGGASGETQYF
j_gene: TRBJ2-5; v_gene: TRBV7-9; CDR3aa: CATESRGQETQYF
j_gene: TRBJ2-2; v_gene: TRBV11-2; CDR3aa: CASRRRQNTGELFF
j_gene: TRBJ1-1; v_gene: TRBV6-1; CDR3aa: CASSGTPNTEAFF
j_gene: TRBJ2-7; v_gene: TRBV7-8; CDR3aa: CASSQTGHLWSSYEQYF
j_gene: TRBJ2-7; v_gene: TRBV12-3/TRBV12-4; CDR3aa: CASSLTGGKGEQYF
j_gene: TRBJ2-7; v_gene: TRBV19; CDR3aa: CASSRETAYEQYF
j_gene: TRBJ2-7; v_gene: TRBV20-1; CDR3aa: CSAREGRDRAEQYF